These 11 T cell receptor beta chains originate from one sample sequenced in a study of OX40 agonist ivuxolimab in advanced cancers. The method was immunoSEQ multiplex PCR; TCRdb's version includes in-frame clones alone and lacks a portion of them. The top ten hold 0.3% to 0.4% of the sample, which has roughly 90,000 clones, roughly 88% seen once. The material sequenced was CD4+ or CD8+ T cells sorted from blood, taken in a trial of the OX40 agonist ivuxolimab. The receptors originated from an adult with an advanced solid tumor such as melanoma, head and neck, liver or kidney cancer.

The chain carries TRBV11-2 and TRBJ2-5; TRBD2 matches at 8 bases. Germline assignment: CDR1 SGHAT and CDR2 FQNNGV. V shed 5 bases and J 1 base; nucleotides not matched to a gene: 6. The CDR3 has 15 amino acids. Here the CDR3 reads CASSPGGTRQETQYF. Here the CDR3 DNA reads TGTGCCAGCAGCCCGGGAGGGACTCGCCAAGAGACCCAGTACTTC.

The chain recombines TRBV5-1 with TRBJ2-3; maybe TRBD2 (5 bases). V gave up 0 bases and J gave up 4 bases, with 9 bases separating them. Germline V lookup: CDR1 SGHRS, CDR2 YFSETQ. The CDR3 runs 14 residues. CDR3 in amino acids: CASSLGGSADTQYF. CDR3 nucleotides: TGCGCCAGCAGCTTGGGTGGTAGCGCAGATACGCAGTATTTT.

This CDR3 is CASSGQNNHGYTF. CDR3 nucleotides: TGTGCCAGCAGCGGACAAAACAACCATGGCTACACCTTC. This rearrangement joins TRBV7-9 to TRBJ1-2, with D possibly TRBD1 on 5 matching bases. V gave up 5 bases and J gave up 6 bases, with 13 bases separating them. The CDR3 has 13 residues. Germline V gene data show CDR1 as SEHNR and CDR2 as FQNEAQ (reference sequence).

V is TRBV7-2 and J is TRBJ2-1, with TRBD2 matching 8 bases. This CDR3 spans 14 amino acids. Germline V CDR1 and CDR2: SGHTA, FQGNSA. V lost 1 base to trimming and J lost 6 bases; unmatched junction nucleotides: 2. The CDR3 DNA reads as TGTGCCAGCAGCTTAGTGGCGGGAGGCAATGAGCAGTTCTTC. This gives the protein CASSLVAGGNEQFF.

In DNA, the CDR3 is TGTGCCAGCAGCAGAAAGGGGTCTAGCGGGAGCCACTCCTACGAGCAGTACTTC. Its translation is CASSRKGSSGSHSYEQYF. This chain connects TRBV7-2 to TRBJ2-7, with TRBD2 matching over 10 bases. Germline CDR1 reads SGHTA; CDR2 reads FQGNSA. The CDR3 loop spans 18 amino acids. V shed 5 bases, J shed 0 bases, and the junction held 13 bases outside the gene matches.

This sequence joins TRBV14 and TRBJ2-2; no definite D call. V was clipped by 1 base and J by 8 bases, with 8 bases between them. Germline V CDR1 and CDR2: SGHDN, FVKESK. The CDR3 has 13 residues. The CDR3 nucleotides are TGTGCCAGCAGCCAAGCTCAGAGAGGGGAGCTGTTTTTT. Translated: CASSQAQRGELFF. The full variable domain, in which reference TRBV14 and TRBJ2-2 provide the parts outside the CDR3, is EAGVTQFPSHSVIEKGQTVTLRCDPISGHDNLYWYRRVMGKEIKFLLHFVKESKQDESGMPNNRFLAERTGGTYSTLKVQPAELEDSGVYFCASSQAQRGELFFGEGSRLTVL.

V is TRBV14 and J is TRBJ2-5; TRBD2 matches at 14 bases. V trimming: 1 base; J trimming: 5 bases; junction bases outside the gene matches: 0. This CDR3 is 15 amino acids long. Germline CDR1 is SGHDN and CDR2 is FVKESK. The CDR3 region has the DNA TGTGCCAGCAGCCAAGGACTAGCGGGGGGGGAGACCCAGTACTTC. Its translation is CASSQGLAGGETQYF. The variable domain in full, completed from reference TRBV14 and TRBJ2-5, reads EAGVTQFPSHSVIEKGQTVTLRCDPISGHDNLYWYRRVMGKEIKFLLHFVKESKQDESGMPNNRFLAERTGGTYSTLKVQPAELEDSGVYFCASSQGLAGGETQYFGPGTRLLVL.

The gene calls are TRBV29-1 and TRBJ2-1; D possibly matches TRBD1 or TRBD2 (5 bases each). The CDR3 consists of 11 residues. Germline V lookup: CDR1 SQVTM, CDR2 ANQGSEA. The V end was cut by 5 bases, the J end by 8 bases, with 10 bases between. Here the CDR3 reads CSVWGSHEQFF. The CDR3, as DNA: TGCAGCGTTTGGGGGAGCCATGAGCAGTTCTTC.

The chain employs TRBV2 and TRBJ2-4; D might be TRBD2 (6 bases). The CDR3 extends over 14 amino acids. Germline CDR1 is SNHLY and CDR2 is FYNNEI. Between the trimmed V and J ends, which lost 6 bases and 9 bases, there was a span of 18 bases. CDR3 in DNA: TGTGCCAGCAGACGTGAGGGAGGAGGTAGCATTCAGTACTTC. Its protein product is CASRREGGGSIQYF.

This clone has just one count. The V call is TRBV7-9, the J call TRBJ2-3, with D maybe TRBD2 (5 bases). Trimming cost V 5 bases and J 8 bases, with 14 bases left between them. The CDR3 is 13 residues long. Germline lookup yields CDR1 SEHNR and CDR2 FQNEAQ (reference sequence). The CDR3 here is CASSPKGGGTQYF. In DNA form, the CDR3 reads TGTGCCAGCAGCCCGAAAGGCGGAGGTACGCAGTATTTT.

The rearrangement uses TRBV7-8 and TRBJ2-5; TRBD2 matches at 10 bases. Per the germline V gene, CDR1 is SGHVS and CDR2 is FQNEAQ. The V and J ends lost 4 bases and 4 bases, in that order; junction bases with no gene match: 9. This CDR3 has 16 residues. CDR3 in DNA: TGTGCCAGCAGCTCGTCTCTAGCGGGAGCTGGAGAGACCCAGTACTTC. It encodes CASSSSLAGAGETQYF.